The source of this T cell receptor beta chain is a study of blood T cell repertoires in COVID-19. Turning to the study itself: Sources were T cells, B-cell-depleted T cells, or PBMCs; the material itself was cDNA or gDNA.

Trimming cost V 7 bases and J 4 bases; bases outside gene matches: 6. CDR1 is MNHEY, CDR2 SVGAGI, per germline. This CDR3 region has 13 residues. The sample holds a few counts of this clone. Study processing details: The authors estimated nucleated cell counts from reference gene primer amplification. Only in-frame clones appear in the TCRdb table, and some are missing; sequencing was by immunoSEQ multiplex PCR. The D gene and trimming were derived from the DNA, and the V and J assignments and clone size from that table. The sample has 240,000 or so clones, about 79% seen once. This chain connects TRBV6-5 to TRBJ2-5; 7 bases agree with TRBD1. Sequenced sample: peripheral blood. The source of this sequence is a woman older than 75 with acute or convalescent COVID-19. CDR3 coding DNA: TGTGCCAGCAAATTAGGACAGGCAGAGACCCAGTACTTC. Translation: CASKLGQAETQYF.